The present entry profiles one TCR beta chain with its context. Random hexamers were used to reverse transcribe about 0.5 to 1 ug of RNA. A single record per CDR3 protein comes from TCRdb applying MiXCR to the immunoSEQ multiplex PCR reads. The table shows 250,000 to 300,000 distinct CDR3 sequences, with 65% to 90% occurring only once. This sample was included in a study of CD8 T cells in Susac syndrome. The CDR3 is made up of 16 amino acids. Between the trimmed V and J ends, which lost 0 bases and 3 bases, there was a span of 11 bases. Germline-derived CDR1 and CDR2 are KGHDR and SFDVKD. This receptor was identified in a human donor with multiple sclerosis. V is TRBV24-1 and J is TRBJ2-1; tentatively, D is TRBD2 (6 bases). Material: CD8+ T cells from PBMCs. The CDR3 DNA reads TGTGCCACCAGTGATTTGGGCGGGCGGGACTACAATGAGCAGTTCTTC. Protein: CATSDLGGRDYNEQFF.